This section outlines one T cell receptor (beta chain) sequence together with its context. The antigen this receptor binds is unknown. Given a much more abundant clone one base away, this may be a read error. TCRbeta CDR3 regions were amplified from genomic DNA by means of the immunoSEQ Assay, a bias-controlled multiplex PCR. Turning to the authors' computational methods: The number of nucleated cells in each sample was estimated from the amplification of reference gene primers within the assay. To quantify the absolute abundance of each unique TCRbeta CDR3 rearrangement, sequence reads were collapsed and filtered. For each sample, productive Simpson clonality was calculated as the square root of Simpson's diversity index over productive rearrangements. The immuneACCESS repertoire file appears here via TCRdb, limited to in-frame rearrangements. These files lack a portion of the clones; in checked studies, under half of the deficit traces to unresolved V genes, and the cause of the others is not known. The V and J calls and clone size are taken from that table; D and trimming were inferred from the DNA. Present in this sample are about 210,000 clones, less than 90% of which were seen just once. The ten largest clones take up around 1.6% of the sample.

This entry comes from a study of blood T cell repertoires in COVID-19 (TCRdb year 2020). As for the study more broadly: Samples from collaborators originated in the United States, Italy and Spain and spanned both the acute and convalescent phases of COVID-19. The prospective study material was composed of cDNA or gDNA derived from T cells, B-cell-depleted T cells, or PBMCs. Subjects who had been exposed to COVID-19, were actively infected with it, or had recovered from it provided the deeply sampled blood TCRbeta repertoires that made up the dataset. The repertoires were released in a freely available public database meant as a resource for research on the immune response to SARS-CoV-2. Samples were obtained from the ongoing ImmuneRACE study (first 160 participants) and from 950 to 1,500 subjects provided by 6 global collaborators. Sample metadata almost always included a de-identified subject ID, COVID-19 status, age in years and sex. Where available, HLA class I and class II types were taken from metadata supplied by the sample provider and were not determined by assay-based typing. Broad study findings and their caveats: Clinical and demographic metadata were provided uncurated, with the amount varying by source and participant.

Looking up the germline V gene (reference sequence) yields CDR1 SEHNR and CDR2 FQNEAQ. Spanning cysteine to phenylalanine, the CDR3 consists of 12 amino acids. Only CDR3 DNA remains: 36 bases, in frame from the first base. Trimming costs V 4 bases and J 7 bases, and their ends lie 5 bases apart. The collaborating institutions used their own protocols to collect whole blood in K2EDTA tubes. For TCRbeta analysis, collaborators shipped samples in one of three forms: frozen whole blood, isolated PBMCs, or DNA extracted from either of those sample types. The source is a man in his 70s with acute or convalescent COVID-19. The rearranged chain carries TRBV7-9 and TRBJ1-6; the D gene lacks a confident call. Specimen: peripheral blood. The bases read TGTGCCAGCAGCTCCCCGAATTCACCCCTCCACTTT. Translation gives CASSSPNSPLHF.